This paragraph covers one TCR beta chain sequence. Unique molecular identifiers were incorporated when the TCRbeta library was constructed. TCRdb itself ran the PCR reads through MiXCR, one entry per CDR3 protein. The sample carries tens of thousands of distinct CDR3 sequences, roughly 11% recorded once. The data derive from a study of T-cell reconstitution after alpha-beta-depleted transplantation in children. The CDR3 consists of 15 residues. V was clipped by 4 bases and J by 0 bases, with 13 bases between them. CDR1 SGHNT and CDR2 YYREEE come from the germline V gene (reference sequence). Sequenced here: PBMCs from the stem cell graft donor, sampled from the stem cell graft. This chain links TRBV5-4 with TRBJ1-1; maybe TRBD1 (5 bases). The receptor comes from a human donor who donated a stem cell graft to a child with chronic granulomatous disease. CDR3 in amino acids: CASSAGALMNTEAFF. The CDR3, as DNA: TGTGCCAGCAGCGCCGGGGCCCTCATGAACACTGAAGCTTTCTTT.